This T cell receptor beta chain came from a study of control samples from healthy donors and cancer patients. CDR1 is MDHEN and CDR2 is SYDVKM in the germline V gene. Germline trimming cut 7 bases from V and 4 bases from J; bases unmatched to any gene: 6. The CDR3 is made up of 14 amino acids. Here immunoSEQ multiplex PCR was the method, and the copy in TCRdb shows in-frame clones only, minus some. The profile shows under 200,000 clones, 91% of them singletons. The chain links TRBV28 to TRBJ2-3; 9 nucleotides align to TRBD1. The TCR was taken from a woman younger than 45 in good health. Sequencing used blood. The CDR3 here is CASTLTGGPDTQYF. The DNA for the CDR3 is TGTGCCAGCACCTTGACAGGGGGGCCAGATACGCAGTATTTT.